Sequencing of this T cell receptor beta chain was carried out in a study of chemoradiotherapy in HPV16-positive cancers. The study's findings and limits: During treatment, candidate HPV-specific clones and E7-related motifs expanded in tumor. In HPV16-positive patients, HPV-responsive T-cell expansion tracked better recurrence-free survival. The functional HPV-specific definition rests on just a couple of HPV16-positive patients.

Using immunoSEQ multiplex PCR, the repertoire was profiled, and TCRdb retains in-frame clones only, with some absent. Found here are 1,500 to 2,000 clones, 95% to 97% of them singletons; the top ten hold more than 2%. This clone came up a few times. Its antigen is as yet unknown. Sequencing was performed on tumor tissue, taken from a patient who underwent chemoradiotherapy. This clonotype was obtained from a human donor with HPV-associated anogenital cancer.

The CDR3 region has the DNA TGTGCCAGTTTACAGTATCCGAACACTGAAGCTTTCTTT. Protein product: CASLQYPNTEAFF. The V gene is TRBV28, the J gene TRBJ1-1, with D uncertain. Germline V gene lookup returns CDR1 MDHEN and CDR2 SYDVKM. Trimming left V 9 bases short and J 1 base short, with 12 bases between. CDR3 size: 13 residues.